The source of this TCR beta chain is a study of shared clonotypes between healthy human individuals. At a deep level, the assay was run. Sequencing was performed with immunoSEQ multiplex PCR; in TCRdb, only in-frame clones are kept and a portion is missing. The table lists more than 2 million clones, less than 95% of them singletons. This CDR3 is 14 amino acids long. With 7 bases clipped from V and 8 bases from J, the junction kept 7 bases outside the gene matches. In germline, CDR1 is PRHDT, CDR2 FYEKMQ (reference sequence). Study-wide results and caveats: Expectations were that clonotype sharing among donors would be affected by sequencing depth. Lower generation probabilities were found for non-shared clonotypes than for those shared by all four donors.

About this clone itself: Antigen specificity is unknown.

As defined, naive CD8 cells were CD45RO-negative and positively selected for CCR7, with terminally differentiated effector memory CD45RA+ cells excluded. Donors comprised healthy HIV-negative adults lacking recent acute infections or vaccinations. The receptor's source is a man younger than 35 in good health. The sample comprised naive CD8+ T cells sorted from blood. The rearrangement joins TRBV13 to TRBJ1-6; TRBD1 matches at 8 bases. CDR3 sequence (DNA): TGTGCCAGCACCCAGACAGGGGAGGATTCACCCCTCCACTTT. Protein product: CASTQTGEDSPLHF.